This TCR beta chain stems from a study of control samples from healthy donors and cancer patients. TCRdb's table, derived via immunoSEQ multiplex PCR, lists solely in-frame clones and lacks some. The repertoire consists of roughly 70,000 clones, with over 75% occurring once and the leading ten covering under 30%. J lost 0 bases, V lost 4 bases, and 7 bases had no gene match. The CDR3 spans 16 residues. Looked up from germline, CDR1 is SGHKS and CDR2 is YYEKEE (reference sequence). The chain uses TRBV5-5 and TRBJ1-5, with 7 bases matching TRBD1. This receptor was identified in a man aged 45-65 years in good health. What was sequenced was blood. CDR3 protein: CASSGSGGNSNQPQHF. In nucleotides, the CDR3 is TGTGCCAGCAGCGGCTCAGGGGGTAATAGCAATCAGCCCCAGCATTTT. Based on the CDR3 plus reference TRBV5-5 and TRBJ1-5, the full variable domain is DAGVTQSPTHLIKTRGQQVTLRCSPISGHKSVSWYQQVLGQGPQFIFQYYEKEERGRGNFPDRFSARQFPNYSSELNVNALLLGDSALYLCASSGSGGNSNQPQHFGDGTRLSIL.